Reported below is one TCR beta chain. The data belong to a study of blood T cell repertoires in COVID-19. Study as a whole: Italy, Spain and the United States were the sources of the convalescent and acute COVID-19 samples.

The Seattle patients, enrolled during active infection, were followed longitudinally. Authors' analysis steps: It was from reference gene primer amplification that nucleated cell counts were estimated. Produced via immunoSEQ multiplex PCR; TCRdb's table is partial and in-frame only. The V and J calls and clone size come from that table; D and trimming were worked out from the DNA. The table records about 270,000 clones, about 83% of them present only once. Germline values: CDR1 MNHEY, CDR2 SMNVEV (reference sequence). Germline trimming cut 3 bases from V and 5 bases from J; bases unmatched to any gene: 14. The CDR3 contains 18 residues.

The receptor's source is a woman of 80 years or more with COVID-19, enrolled during active disease. Sample: peripheral blood. The chain carries TRBV27 and TRBJ2-1, with 9 bases that match TRBD2. CDR3 in amino acids: CASSFYQGTSGRDNEQFF. The CDR3 DNA reads as TGTGCCAGCAGTTTCTACCAAGGAACTAGCGGGCGAGACAATGAGCAGTTCTTC.